This section outlines one T cell receptor beta chain sequence together with its context. This sample is part of a study of blood T cell repertoires in COVID-19. Study information: Whether acute or convalescent, the COVID-19 samples came from the United States, Italy and Spain. T cells, B-cell-depleted T cells, or PBMCs supplied cDNA or gDNA.

The length of the CDR3 is 16 residues. Germline CDR1 reads SGHRS; CDR2 reads YFSETQ. Trimming shortened V by 1 base and J by 6 bases, and 19 bases separated the two germline ends. Per the original data handling: Counts of nucleated cells, estimated from reference gene primer amplification, were obtained. Only in-frame clones appear in the TCRdb table, and some are missing; sequencing was by immunoSEQ multiplex PCR. For V, J and clone size, that table is used; D and trimming come from the DNA. This sample has roughly 14,000 clones, with 83% found just once. This clonotype was obtained from a woman aged 55 to 70 with acute or convalescent COVID-19. The chain uses TRBV5-1 and TRBJ1-2; no clear D gene. Sequencing was carried out using peripheral blood. The CDR3: CASSLISEGSVNGYTF. CDR3 nucleotides: TGCGCCAGCAGCTTGATTTCGGAGGGTTCGGTGAATGGCTACACCTTC.